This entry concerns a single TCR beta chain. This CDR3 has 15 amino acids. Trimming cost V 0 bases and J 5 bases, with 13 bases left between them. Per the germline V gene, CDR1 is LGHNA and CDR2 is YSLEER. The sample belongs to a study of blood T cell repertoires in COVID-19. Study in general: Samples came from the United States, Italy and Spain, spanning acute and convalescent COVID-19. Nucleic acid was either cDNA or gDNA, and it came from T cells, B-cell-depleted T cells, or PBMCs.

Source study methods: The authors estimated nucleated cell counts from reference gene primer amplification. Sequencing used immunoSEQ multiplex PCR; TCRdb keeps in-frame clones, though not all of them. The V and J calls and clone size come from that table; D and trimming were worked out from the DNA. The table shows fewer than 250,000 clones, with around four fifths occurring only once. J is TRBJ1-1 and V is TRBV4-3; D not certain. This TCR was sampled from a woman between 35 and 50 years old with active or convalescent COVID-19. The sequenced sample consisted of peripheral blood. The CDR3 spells CASSQDLPGRTEAFF. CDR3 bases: TGCGCCAGCAGCCAAGATTTGCCGGGAAGGACTGAAGCTTTCTTT.